The subject of this entry is one T cell receptor beta chain. Germline CDR1 reads SEHNR; CDR2 reads FQNEAQ (reference sequence). CDR3 length: 13 residues. The V gene lost 7 bases and the J gene lost 4 bases, with 11 bases spanning the gap. This specimen belongs to a study of blood T cell repertoires in COVID-19. Study overall: Acute-phase and convalescent COVID-19 samples originated in the United States, Italy and Spain.

Seattle enrolled patients during active infection and tracked them longitudinally. Under the authors' procedure: By means of reference gene primer amplification, nucleated cell counts were estimated. The repertoire was sequenced with immunoSEQ multiplex PCR; TCRdb's copy has only in-frame clones and lacks some. V, J and clone size are taken as reported in that table, and D and trimming were inferred from the DNA itself. The table shows 55,000 to 65,000 clones, with roughly 87% occurring only once. The chain recombines TRBV7-9 with TRBJ1-5; a possible D gene is TRBD1 (5 bases). The sample consisted of peripheral blood. The source of this sequence is a woman aged 55-69 years with COVID-19, enrolled during active disease. CDR3 region: CASTTGGNQPQHF. The CDR3 DNA is TGTGCCAGCACCACCGGGGGAAATCAGCCCCAGCATTTT.